This T cell receptor (beta chain) derives from a study of blood T cell repertoires in COVID-19. The wider study: Nucleic acid was either cDNA or gDNA, and it came from T cells, B-cell-depleted T cells, or PBMCs.

The protocol was immunoSEQ multiplex PCR, while the TCRdb copy is restricted to in-frame clones and leaves out a portion. This sample has roughly 75,000 clones, with around 90% found just once. CDR1 is LGHDT, CDR2 YNNKEL, per germline (reference sequence). CDR3 length: 13 amino acids. V was clipped by 4 bases and J by 5 bases, with 11 bases between them. The receptor was derived from a human donor in a cohort sampled during active COVID-19. The chain uses TRBV3-1 (or the pseudogene TRBV3-2) and TRBJ2-5; TRBD2 is a possible D gene (6 bases). The specimen sequenced was peripheral blood. The CDR3 sequence: CASSLLAGETQYF. The CDR3, as DNA: TGTGCCAGCAGCCTACTAGCCGGCGAGACCCAGTACTTC.